What follows are 18 T cell receptor beta chains derived from one specimen sequenced in a study of shared clonotypes between healthy human individuals. Profiled with immunoSEQ multiplex PCR; TCRdb holds only in-frame clones, not every one. The data contain about 680,000 clones, roughly 70% of them singletons. The sample consisted of memory CD4+ T cells sorted from blood. Indicated subset: CD45RA-negative fraction. These receptors came from a woman in her thirties in good health.

This clone was counted a few times. The rearrangement joins TRBV19 to TRBJ2-7; D not resolved. CDR1 LNHDA and CDR2 SQIVND come from the germline V gene (reference sequence). The CDR3 runs 12 residues. V lost 0 bases, J lost 5 bases, and 5 bases lay in between. The CDR3 DNA is TGTGCCAGTAGTATAGAAGCGAACGAGCAGTACTTC. This codes for CASSIEANEQYF.

The genes are TRBV27 and TRBJ2-3, with 14 nucleotides matching TRBD2. V shed 5 bases and J 3 bases; nucleotides not matched to a gene: 4. This CDR3 spans 16 amino acids. The germline V gene encodes CDR1 MNHEY and CDR2 SMNVEV (reference sequence). CDR3 sequence reads: CASSNRLAGGTDTQYF. Here the CDR3 DNA reads TGTGCCAGCAGTAATCGACTAGCGGGAGGGACAGATACGCAGTATTTT.

J is TRBJ1-2 and V is TRBV5-5; 7 nucleotides align to TRBD1. The trim removed 3 bases at V and 8 bases at J, leaving 7 bases unmatched. CDR1 and CDR2 (germline): SGHKS, YYEKEE (reference sequence). The CDR3 has 13 residues. In DNA, the CDR3 is TGTGCCAGCAGCTGGGGGACAGTACGGGGCTACACCTTC. Its protein is CASSWGTVRGYTF.

This chain's CDR3 is CSVSGGGTDTQYF. In nucleotides, the CDR3 is TGCAGCGTAAGCGGAGGAGGGACAGATACGCAGTATTTT. The genes are TRBV29-1 and TRBJ2-3, with D perhaps TRBD2 (6 bases). V was shortened by 6 bases and J by 3 bases, with 13 bases between the two germline ends. Germline V lookup: CDR1 SQVTM, CDR2 ANQGSEA. The CDR3 length is 13 residues.

The gene calls are TRBV7-8 and TRBJ2-2, with D unresolved. The CDR3 is made up of 15 amino acids. CDR1 is SGHVS, CDR2 FQNEAQ, per germline. Trimming stripped 4 bases from V and 6 bases from J, with 15 bases between. The DNA for the CDR3 is TGTGCCAGCAGCTCCTCGAACCAGTTGGCCGGGGAGCTGTTTTTT. Its translation is CASSSSNQLAGELFF.

This rearrangement joins TRBV19 to TRBJ1-5; D is possibly TRBD1 (5 bases). The germline V gene encodes CDR1 LNHDA and CDR2 SQIVND (reference sequence). V lost 5 bases and J lost 2, with 16 bases in between. CDR3 length: 16 amino acids. The CDR3 region has the DNA TGTGCCAGTAGTTCTTCGACCGGGACGGGCAATCAGCCCCAGCATTTT. Amino acid sequence: CASSSSTGTGNQPQHF.

The chain employs TRBV7-9 and TRBJ1-3; D ambiguous. The CDR3 spans 17 residues. CDR1 SEHNR and CDR2 FQNEAQ come from the germline V gene (reference sequence). Trimming shortened V by 7 bases and J by 0 bases, and 19 bases separated the two germline ends. CDR3 region: CASTSVPGKSSGNTIYF. The CDR3 DNA is TGTGCCAGCACCTCAGTTCCTGGCAAAAGCTCTGGAAACACCATATATTTT.

The V gene is TRBV19, the J gene TRBJ2-1; the D is unclear. The V end was cut by 3 bases, the J end by 0 bases, with 12 bases between. The germline CDR1 and CDR2 sequences are LNHDA and SQIVND (reference sequence). The CDR3 spans 16 residues. The CDR3 bases are TGTGCCAGTAGTATTGACACTTTTCGCTCCTACAATGAGCAGTTCTTC. Protein product: CASSIDTFRSYNEQFF.

This clone was seen a single time. The V gene is TRBV5-1, the J gene TRBJ2-2; 8 bases match TRBD2. With 4 bases clipped from V and 4 bases from J, the junction kept 12 bases outside the gene matches. The CDR3 runs 17 residues. Germline CDR1 reads SGHRS; CDR2 reads YFSETQ. DNA of the CDR3: TGCGCCAGCAGCCAGATGCCGGGACTAGGCACCACCGGGGAGCTGTTTTTT. Translation gives CASSQMPGLGTTGELFF.

The chain uses TRBV5-5 and TRBJ2-7, with a possible D match to TRBD1 (6 bases). This CDR3 spans 13 amino acids. The V end was cut by 5 bases, the J end by 5 bases, with 14 bases between. CDR1 is SGHKS, CDR2 YYEKEE, per germline (reference sequence). CDR3 in amino acids: CASRGKGVHEQYF. CDR3 in DNA: TGTGCCAGCAGAGGGAAGGGGGTCCACGAGCAGTACTTC.

The chain employs TRBV19 and TRBJ2-7; 10 nucleotides align to TRBD2. CDR3 size: 16 residues. J was trimmed by 0 bases and V by 4 bases; bases with no gene match: 6. The germline CDR1 and CDR2 sequences are LNHDA and SQIVND (reference sequence). The CDR3 here is CASSSPGLANSYEQYF. The CDR3 DNA is TGTGCCAGTAGTAGCCCGGGACTAGCGAACTCCTACGAGCAGTACTTC.

V usage is TRBV2 and J usage is TRBJ2-3; D unresolved. V was trimmed by 5 bases and J by 2 bases, leaving 14 bases between them. The CDR3 has 15 amino acids. Looked up from germline, CDR1 is SNHLY and CDR2 is FYNNEI. In nucleotides, the CDR3 is TGTGCCAGCAGTTTAGCCGTGCTATCCACAGATACGCAGTATTTT. This gives the protein CASSLAVLSTDTQYF.

For this clone: A read error is likely here: a far larger clone is one base away. This rearrangement joins TRBV28 to TRBJ2-7; TRBD2 matches 9 bases. Germline CDR1 MDHEN, CDR2 SYDVKM. There are 13 residues in the CDR3. V shed 5 bases, J shed 3 bases, and the junction held 2 bases outside the gene matches. CDR3 nucleotides: TGTGCCAGCAGTATAGCGGGAGACTACGAGCAGTACTTC. It encodes CASSIAGDYEQYF. The full variable domain, rest sourced from reference TRBV28 and TRBJ2-7, is DVKVTQSSRYLVKRTGEKVFLECVQDMDHENMFWYRQDPGLGLRLIYFSYDVKMKEKGDIPEGYSVSREKKERFSLILESASTNQTSMYLCASSIAGDYEQYFGPGTRLTVT.

CDR3 DNA: TGTGCCAGCAGCTACTTCGACGAGCAGTACTTC. It yields the protein CASSYFDEQYF. This chain joins TRBV5-6 and TRBJ2-7; D unresolved. CDR3 length: 11 residues. The germline V gene has CDR1 SGHDT and CDR2 YYEEEE. V gave up 3 bases and J gave up 5 bases, with 6 bases separating them.

The V call is TRBV7-9, the J call TRBJ2-2; a weak D match, TRBD2 (5 bases). Germline V gives CDR1 SEHNR, CDR2 FQNEAQ (reference sequence). The CDR3 totals 16 residues. V dropped 2 bases and J dropped 3 bases, with 13 bases sitting between them. Written as DNA, the CDR3 is TGTGCCAGCAGCTTATTGGGAGACCCCGACACCGGGGAGCTGTTTTTT. Residues: CASSLLGDPDTGELFF.

The chain carries TRBV4-1 and TRBJ1-1; 7 bases are a match to TRBD1. CDR1 MGHRA and CDR2 YSYEKL come from the germline V gene. CDR3 length: 17 residues. Trimming took 4 bases from V and 1 from J; bases not matched to a gene: 12. CDR3 bases: TGCGCCAGCAGCCGAGGGTTGTCTGCAGGGGGGAACACTGAAGCTTTCTTT. It translates to CASSRGLSAGGNTEAFF.

V gene TRBV28 combines with J gene TRBJ2-1, with D possibly being TRBD1 or TRBD2 (5 bases each). Germline V lookup: CDR1 MDHEN, CDR2 SYDVKM. The length of the CDR3 is 16 residues. The ends were cut back, 6 bases at V and 7 bases at J, with 22 bases in the middle. In nucleotides, the CDR3 is TGTGCCAGCAGGGGGACCGTCGGCGGAGCCGGGAATGAGCAGTTCTTC. It yields the protein CASRGTVGGAGNEQFF.

V usage is TRBV7-9 and J usage is TRBJ2-1; 8 bases match TRBD2. The V and J ends lost 7 bases and 6 bases, in that order; junction bases with no gene match: 8. The CDR3 contains 14 residues. Germline V CDR1 and CDR2: SEHNR, FQNEAQ (reference sequence). The CDR3 DNA is TGTGCCAGCATCCTATCGGGACTAGTCAATGAGCAGTTCTTC. The encoded protein is CASILSGLVNEQFF.